This TCR beta chain came from a study of T cell repertoires in cytomegalovirus infection. This clonotype was seen more than once but under ten times. The antigen remains undetermined. Findings of the study overall: Clonotypes of TCR beta that were HLA-C-restricted and CMV-specific dominated the ex vivo response.

Via MiXCR, TCRdb re-called the reads, giving one row per CDR3 protein. The repertoire has about 480,000 distinct CDR3 sequences, 30% to 40% of them found once; the top ten carry about 17%. The sequence was obtained from a human donor in good health (CMV status not recorded). Some clones in this sample may be carry-over from other donors' samples. The sequencing here drew on cultured PBMCs, taken from culture after CMV antigen stimulation.

In DNA, the CDR3 is TGTGCCAGCAGCGGCCCCGGGACTAGCGGGAGGTCCTCCTACAATGAGCAGTTCTTC. Amino acid sequence: CASSGPGTSGRSSYNEQFF. The rearrangement uses TRBV7-9 and TRBJ2-1, with 15 bases aligning to TRBD2. Germline V gene sequence: CDR1 SEHNR, CDR2 FQNEAQ (reference sequence). Trimming at V came to 5 bases and at J to 0 bases, leaving 8 bases not matched to a gene. There are 19 residues in the CDR3.